Sequencing of this T cell receptor beta chain was carried out in a study of read filtering for tumor transcriptome and immune sequencing. Notes on the study in general: The sorted CD138-negative fraction was a mixed bone marrow immune population, not purified T cells.

This clonotype was observed at least ten times. No antigen is known for it. Germline loops: CDR1 MGHRA, CDR2 YSYEKL. The CDR3 has 19 amino acids. Trimming at V came to 1 base and at J to 1 base, leaving 7 bases not matched to a gene. Molecular barcoded adaptors covering alpha/delta and beta/gamma chains were used on about 0.4 ug RNA. TCRdb reanalysed the reads using MiXCR and keeps one entry per CDR3 protein. Of about 58,000 distinct CDR3 sequences listed, 9% to 15% are singletons. The sequencing input was a population of CD138-negative cells sorted from bone marrow. The sequence was obtained from a donor at least 40 years old with multiple myeloma. The chain uses TRBV4-1 and TRBJ2-2, with 12 bases that match TRBD2. The CDR3 here is CASSQGPSGGAGNTGELFF. CDR3 coding DNA: TGCGCCAGCAGCCAAGGTCCTAGCGGGGGGGCCGGGAACACCGGGGAGCTGTTTTTT.